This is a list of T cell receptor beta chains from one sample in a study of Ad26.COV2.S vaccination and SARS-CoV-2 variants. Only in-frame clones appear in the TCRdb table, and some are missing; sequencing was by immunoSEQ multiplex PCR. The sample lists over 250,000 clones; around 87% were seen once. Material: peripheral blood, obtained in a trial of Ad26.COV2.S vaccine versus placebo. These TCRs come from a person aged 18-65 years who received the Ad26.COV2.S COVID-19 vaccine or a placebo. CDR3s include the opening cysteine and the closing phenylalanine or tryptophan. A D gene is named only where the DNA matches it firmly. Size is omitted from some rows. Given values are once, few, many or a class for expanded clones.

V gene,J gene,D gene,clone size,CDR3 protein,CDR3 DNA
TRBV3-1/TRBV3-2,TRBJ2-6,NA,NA,CASSRYRDSGANVLTF,TGTGCCAGCAGCCGTTACAGGGACTCTGGGGCCAACGTCCTGACTTTC
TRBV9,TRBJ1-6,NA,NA,CASSVYGYNSPLHF,TGTGCCAGCAGCGTCTATGGTTATAATTCACCCCTCCACTTT
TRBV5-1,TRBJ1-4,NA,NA,CASSLRTYGEKLFF,TGCGCCAGCAGCTTGAGGACTTATGGTGAAAAACTGTTTTTT
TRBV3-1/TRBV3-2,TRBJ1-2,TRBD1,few,CASSPWDRTGYTF,TGTGCCAGCAGCCCCTGGGACAGGACTGGCTACACCTTC
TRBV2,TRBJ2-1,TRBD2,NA,CASSVGLAGGSYNEQFF,TGTGCCAGCAGTGTCGGGCTAGCGGGAGGGTCCTACAATGAGCAGTTCTTC
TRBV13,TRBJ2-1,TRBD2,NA,CASSSMGLADNEQFF,TGTGCCAGCAGCTCCATGGGACTAGCGGACAATGAGCAGTTCTTC
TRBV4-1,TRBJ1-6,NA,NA,CASSPPLGVSSPLHF,TGCGCCAGCAGCCCCCCCCTCGGGGTGAGCTCACCCCTCCACTTT
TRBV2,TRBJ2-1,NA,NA,CASSGRRASKFF,TGTGCCAGCAGTGGTCGCCGAGCGTCAAAGTTCTTC
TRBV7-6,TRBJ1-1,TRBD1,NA,CASRPQGFNTEAFF,TGTGCCAGCAGACCACAGGGGTTTAACACTGAAGCTTTCTTT
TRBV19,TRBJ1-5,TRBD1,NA,CASSIGTGRNQPQHF,TGTGCCAGTAGTATCGGGACAGGGCGCAATCAGCCCCAGCATTTT
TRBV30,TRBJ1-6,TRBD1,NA,CAWRRAQGIGDSPLHF,TGTGCCTGGAGGAGGGCACAGGGGATAGGCGATTCACCCCTCCACTTT
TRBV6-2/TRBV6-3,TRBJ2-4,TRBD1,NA,CASSLQGQGLAKNIQYF,TGTGCCAGCAGCCTACAAGGACAGGGTCTAGCCAAAAACATTCAGTACTTC
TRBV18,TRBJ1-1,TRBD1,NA,CASSPGTGGSTEAFF,TGTGCCAGCTCACCAGGAACAGGGGGAAGCACTGAAGCTTTCTTT
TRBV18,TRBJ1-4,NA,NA,CASSPTRSSTNEKLFF,TGTGCCAGCTCACCGACGCGGTCTTCAACTAATGAAAAACTGTTTTTT
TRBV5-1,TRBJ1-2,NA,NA,CASSSYGFGADISTYGYTF,TGCGCCAGCAGCTCCTATGGTTTCGGGGCCGATATTTCTACCTATGGCTACACCTTC
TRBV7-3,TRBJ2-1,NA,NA,CASSLVSGTYNEQFF,TGTGCCAGCAGCTTAGTTTCCGGCACCTACAATGAGCAGTTCTTC
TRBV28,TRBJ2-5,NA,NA,CASSLSGRAETQYF,TGTGCCAGCAGTTTATCGGGTAGGGCGGAGACCCAGTACTTC
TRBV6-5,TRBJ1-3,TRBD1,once,CASSPGQRNTIYF,TGTGCCAGCAGCCCGGGACAGCGAAACACCATATATTTT
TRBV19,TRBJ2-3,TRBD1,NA,CASSDRGHDTQYF,TGTGCCAGCTCGGACAGGGGCCACGATACGCAGTATTTT
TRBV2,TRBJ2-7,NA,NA,CASSLGRSSYEQYF,TGTGCCAGCAGTCTGGGGCGGAGCTCCTACGAGCAGTACTTC
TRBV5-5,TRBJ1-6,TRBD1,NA,CASSSDRDNSPLHF,TGTGCCAGCAGCTCGGACAGGGATAATTCACCCCTCCACTTT
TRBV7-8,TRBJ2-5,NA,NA,CASSLAGAGQTQYF,TGTGCCAGCAGCTTAGCGGGGGCCGGTCAGACCCAGTACTTC
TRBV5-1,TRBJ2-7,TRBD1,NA,CASSAWDRGAYEQYF,TGCGCCAGCAGCGCCTGGGACAGGGGGGCCTACGAGCAGTACTTC